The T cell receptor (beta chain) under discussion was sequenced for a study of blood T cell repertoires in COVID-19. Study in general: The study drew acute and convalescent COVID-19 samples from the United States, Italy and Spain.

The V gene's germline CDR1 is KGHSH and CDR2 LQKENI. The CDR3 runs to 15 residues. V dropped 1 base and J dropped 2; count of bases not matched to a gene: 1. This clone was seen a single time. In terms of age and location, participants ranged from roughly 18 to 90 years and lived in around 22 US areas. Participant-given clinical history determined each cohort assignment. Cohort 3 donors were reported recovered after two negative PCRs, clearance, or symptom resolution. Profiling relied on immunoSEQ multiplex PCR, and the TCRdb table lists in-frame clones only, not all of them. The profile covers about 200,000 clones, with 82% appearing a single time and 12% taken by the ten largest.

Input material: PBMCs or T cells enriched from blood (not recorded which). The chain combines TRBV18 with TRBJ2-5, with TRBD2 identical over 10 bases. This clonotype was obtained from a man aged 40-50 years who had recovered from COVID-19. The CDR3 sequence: CASSPLTSGQETQYF. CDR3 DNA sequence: TGTGCCAGCTCACCACTGACTAGCGGGCAAGAGACCCAGTACTTC.